This TCR beta chain was sequenced in a study of shared clonotypes between healthy human individuals. This CDR3 has 13 amino acids. Trimming took 6 bases from V and 7 from J, leaving 15 bases between them. Per the germline V gene, CDR1 is LNHDA and CDR2 is SQIVND (reference sequence). Assay: immunoSEQ multiplex PCR; the TCRdb copy retains only in-frame clones and omits some. The sample includes 2 million to 2.5 million clones, approximately 96% of them seen just once. The chain has TRBV19 and TRBJ1-1; D is possibly TRBD1 (5 bases). Sequences were obtained from naive CD4+ T cells sorted from blood. Subset noted: CD45RA+ positively selected. This receptor was identified in a man aged 18-30 years in good health. For the CDR3, the DNA is TGTGCCAGTAGCTCGGGACCGACTCTTGAAGCTTTCTTT. It yields the protein CASSSGPTLEAFF.